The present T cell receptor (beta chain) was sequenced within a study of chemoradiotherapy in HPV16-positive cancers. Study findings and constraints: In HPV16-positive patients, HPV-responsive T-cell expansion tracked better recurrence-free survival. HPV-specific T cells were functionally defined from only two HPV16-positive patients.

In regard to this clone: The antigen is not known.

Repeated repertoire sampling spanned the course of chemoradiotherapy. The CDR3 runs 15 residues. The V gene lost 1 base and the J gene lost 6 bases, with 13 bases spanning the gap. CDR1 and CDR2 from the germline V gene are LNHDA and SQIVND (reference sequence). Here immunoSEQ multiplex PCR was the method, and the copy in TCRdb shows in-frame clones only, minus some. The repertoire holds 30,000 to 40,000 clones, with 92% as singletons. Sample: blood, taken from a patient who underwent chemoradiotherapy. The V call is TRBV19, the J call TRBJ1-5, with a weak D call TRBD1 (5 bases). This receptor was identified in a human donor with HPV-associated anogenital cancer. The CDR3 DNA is TGTGCCAGTAGTATAGTAGGAGGGGACGGTCAGCCCCAGCATTTT. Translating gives CASSIVGGDGQPQHF.